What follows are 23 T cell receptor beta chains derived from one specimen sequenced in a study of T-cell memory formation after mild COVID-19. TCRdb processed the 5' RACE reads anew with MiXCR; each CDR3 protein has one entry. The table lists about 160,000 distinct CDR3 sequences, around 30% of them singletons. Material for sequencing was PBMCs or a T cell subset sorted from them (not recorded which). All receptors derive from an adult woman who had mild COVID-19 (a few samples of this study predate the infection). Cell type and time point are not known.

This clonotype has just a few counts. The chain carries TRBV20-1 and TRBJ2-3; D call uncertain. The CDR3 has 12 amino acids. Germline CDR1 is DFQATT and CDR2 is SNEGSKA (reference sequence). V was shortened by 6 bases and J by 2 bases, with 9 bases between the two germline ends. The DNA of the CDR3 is TGCAGTGCGATCCGGCCCACAGATACGCAGTATTTT. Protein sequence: CSAIRPTDTQYF.

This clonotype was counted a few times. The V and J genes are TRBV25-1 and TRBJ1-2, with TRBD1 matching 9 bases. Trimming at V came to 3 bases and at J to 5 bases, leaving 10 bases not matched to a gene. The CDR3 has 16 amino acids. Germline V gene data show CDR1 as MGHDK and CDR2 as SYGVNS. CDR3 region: CASSDFTGQGSYGYTF. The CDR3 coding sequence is TGTGCCAGCAGTGATTTTACCGGACAGGGGTCGTATGGCTACACCTTC.

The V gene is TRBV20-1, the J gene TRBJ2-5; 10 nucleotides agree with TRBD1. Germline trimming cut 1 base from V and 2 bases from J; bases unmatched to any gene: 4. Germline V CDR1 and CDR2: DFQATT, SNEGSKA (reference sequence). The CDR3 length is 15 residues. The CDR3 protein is CSARAGTGDQETQYF. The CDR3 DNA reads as TGCAGTGCTAGAGCGGGGACAGGGGATCAAGAGACCCAGTACTTC.

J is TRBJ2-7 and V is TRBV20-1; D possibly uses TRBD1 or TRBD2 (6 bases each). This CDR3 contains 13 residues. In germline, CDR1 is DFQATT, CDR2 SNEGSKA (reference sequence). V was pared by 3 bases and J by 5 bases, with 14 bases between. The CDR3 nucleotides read TGCAGTGCTAGTAAACAGGGAGGCGACGAGCAGTACTTC. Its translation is CSASKQGGDEQYF.

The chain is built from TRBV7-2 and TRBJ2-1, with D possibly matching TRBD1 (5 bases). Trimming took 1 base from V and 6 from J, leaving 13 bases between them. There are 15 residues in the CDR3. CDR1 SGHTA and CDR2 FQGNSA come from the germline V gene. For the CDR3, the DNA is TGTGCCAGCAGCTTAGGAGACAGAGGCGTCAATGAGCAGTTCTTC. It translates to CASSLGDRGVNEQFF.

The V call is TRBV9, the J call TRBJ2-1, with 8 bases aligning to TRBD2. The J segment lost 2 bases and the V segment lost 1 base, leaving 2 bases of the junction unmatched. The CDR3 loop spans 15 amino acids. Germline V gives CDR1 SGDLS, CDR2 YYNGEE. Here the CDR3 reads CASSVTSGPYNEQFF. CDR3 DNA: TGTGCCAGCAGCGTAACTAGCGGACCCTACAATGAGCAGTTCTTC. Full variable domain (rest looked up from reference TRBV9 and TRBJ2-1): DSGVTQTPKHLITATGQRVTLRCSPRSGDLSVYWYQQSLDQGLQFLIQYYNGEERAKGNILERFSAQQFPDLHSELNLSSLELGDSALYFCASSVTSGPYNEQFFGPGTRLTVL.

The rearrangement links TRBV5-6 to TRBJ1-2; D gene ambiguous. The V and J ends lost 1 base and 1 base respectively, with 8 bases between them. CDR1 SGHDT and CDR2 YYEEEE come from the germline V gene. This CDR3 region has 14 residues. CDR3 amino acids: CASSLTGSNYGYTF. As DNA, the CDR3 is TGTGCCAGCAGCTTGACGGGGAGTAACTATGGCTACACCTTC.

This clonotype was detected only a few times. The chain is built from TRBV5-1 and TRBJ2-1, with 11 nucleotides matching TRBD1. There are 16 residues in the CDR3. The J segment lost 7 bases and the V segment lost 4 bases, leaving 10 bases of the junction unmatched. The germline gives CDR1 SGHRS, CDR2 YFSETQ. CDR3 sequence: CASSTSGTGGGNEQFF. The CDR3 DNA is TGCGCCAGCAGCACCTCCGGGACAGGGGGTGGGAATGAGCAGTTCTTC. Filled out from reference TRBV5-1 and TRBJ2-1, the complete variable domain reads KAGVTQTPRYLIKTRGQQVTLSCSPISGHRSVSWYQQTPGQGLQFLFEYFSETQRNKGNFPGRFSGRQFSNSRSEMNVSTLELGDSALYLCASSTSGTGGGNEQFFGPGTRLTVL.

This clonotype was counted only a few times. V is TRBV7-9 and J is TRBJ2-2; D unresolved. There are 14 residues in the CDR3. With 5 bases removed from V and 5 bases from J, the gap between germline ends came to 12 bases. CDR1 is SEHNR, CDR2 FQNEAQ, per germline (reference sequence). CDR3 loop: CASSPSWGTGELFF. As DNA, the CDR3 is TGTGCCAGCAGCCCTTCGTGGGGAACCGGGGAGCTGTTTTTT.

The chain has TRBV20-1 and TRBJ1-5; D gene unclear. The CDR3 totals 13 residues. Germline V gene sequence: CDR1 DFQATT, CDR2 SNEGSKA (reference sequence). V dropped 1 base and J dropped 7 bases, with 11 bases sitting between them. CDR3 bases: TGCAGTGCTAGAGGTTCGAGCGAACAGCCCCAGCATTTT. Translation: CSARGSSEQPQHF.

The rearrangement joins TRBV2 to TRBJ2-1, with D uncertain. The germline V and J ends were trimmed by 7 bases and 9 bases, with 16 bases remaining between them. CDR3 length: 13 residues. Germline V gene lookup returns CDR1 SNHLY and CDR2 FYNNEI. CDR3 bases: TGTGCCAGCAAGGCTAGTAGTTTGGGTGAGCAGTTCTTC. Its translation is CASKASSLGEQFF.

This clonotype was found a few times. CDR3 sequence: CASSPEAGSTDTQYF. As DNA, the CDR3 is TGCGCCAGCAGCCCAGAGGCGGGGAGCACAGATACGCAGTATTTT. The V call is TRBV4-1, the J call TRBJ2-3; D is perhaps TRBD2 (6 bases). The V and J ends lost 4 bases and 0 bases respectively, with 11 bases between them. The CDR3 totals 15 residues. Germline V CDR1 and CDR2: MGHRA, YSYEKL.

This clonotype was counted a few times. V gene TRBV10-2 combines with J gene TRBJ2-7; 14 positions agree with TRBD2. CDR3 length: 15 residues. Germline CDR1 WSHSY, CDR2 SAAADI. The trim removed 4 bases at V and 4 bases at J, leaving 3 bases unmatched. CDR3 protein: CASSVRLAGGYEQYF. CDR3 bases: TGCGCCAGCAGTGTAAGACTAGCGGGAGGGTACGAGCAGTACTTC.

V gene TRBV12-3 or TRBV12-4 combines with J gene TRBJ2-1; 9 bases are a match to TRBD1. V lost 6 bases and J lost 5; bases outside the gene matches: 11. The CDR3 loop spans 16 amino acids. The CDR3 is CASSYRTGVLHNEQFF. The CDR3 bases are TGTGCCAGCAGCTATCGGACAGGGGTCTTACACAATGAGCAGTTCTTC.

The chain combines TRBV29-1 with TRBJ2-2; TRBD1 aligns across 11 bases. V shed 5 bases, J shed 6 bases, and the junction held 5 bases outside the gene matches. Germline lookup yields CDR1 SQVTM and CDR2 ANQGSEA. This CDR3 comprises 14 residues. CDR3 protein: CSVSDRGLSGELFF. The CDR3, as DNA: TGCAGCGTTTCGGACAGGGGGCTTTCCGGGGAGCTGTTTTTT.

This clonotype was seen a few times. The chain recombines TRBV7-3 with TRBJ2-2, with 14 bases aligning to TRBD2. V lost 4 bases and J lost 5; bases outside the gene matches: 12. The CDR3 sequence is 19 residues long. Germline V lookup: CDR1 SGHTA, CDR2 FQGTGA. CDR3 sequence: CASSSQSTGLAGGTGELFF. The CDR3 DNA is TGTGCCAGCAGCTCCCAATCCACCGGACTAGCGGGAGGTACCGGGGAGCTGTTTTTT.

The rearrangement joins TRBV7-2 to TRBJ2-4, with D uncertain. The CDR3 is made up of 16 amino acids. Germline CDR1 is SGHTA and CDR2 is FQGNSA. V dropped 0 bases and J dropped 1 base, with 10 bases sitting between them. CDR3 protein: CASSLAGTGAKNIQYF. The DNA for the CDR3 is TGTGCCAGCAGCTTAGCGGGTACCGGGGCCAAAAACATTCAGTACTTC. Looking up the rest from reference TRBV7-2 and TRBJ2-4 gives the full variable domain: GAGVSQSPSNKVTEKGKDVELRCDPISGHTALYWYRQSLGQGLEFLIYFQGNSAPDKSGLPSDRFSAERTGGSVSTLTIQRTQQEDSAVYLCASSLAGTGAKNIQYFGAGTRLSVL.

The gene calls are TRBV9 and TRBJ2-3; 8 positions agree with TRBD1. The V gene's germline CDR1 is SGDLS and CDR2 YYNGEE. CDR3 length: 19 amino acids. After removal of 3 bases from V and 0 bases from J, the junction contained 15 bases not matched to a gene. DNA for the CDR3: TGTGCCAGCAGCGCCGGTGCCAATTCTAGGACAGGGAGCACAGATACGCAGTATTTT. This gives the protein CASSAGANSRTGSTDTQYF.

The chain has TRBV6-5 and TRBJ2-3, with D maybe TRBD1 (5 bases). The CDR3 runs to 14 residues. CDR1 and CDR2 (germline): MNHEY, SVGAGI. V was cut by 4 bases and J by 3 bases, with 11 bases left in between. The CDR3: CASSFAKGTDTQYF. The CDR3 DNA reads TGTGCCAGCAGTTTTGCCAAGGGGACAGATACGCAGTATTTT.

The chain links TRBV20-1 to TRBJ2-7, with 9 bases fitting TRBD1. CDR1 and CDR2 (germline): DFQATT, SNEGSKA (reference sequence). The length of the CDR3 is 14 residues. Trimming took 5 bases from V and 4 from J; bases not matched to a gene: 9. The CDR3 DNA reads TGCAGTGCTTACCGGGACAGGGTGAAGTACGAGCAGTACTTC. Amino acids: CSAYRDRVKYEQYF.

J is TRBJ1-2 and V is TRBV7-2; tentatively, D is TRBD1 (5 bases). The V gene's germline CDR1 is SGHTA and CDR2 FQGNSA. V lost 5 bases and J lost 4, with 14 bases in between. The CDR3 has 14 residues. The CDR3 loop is CASSVGTGLYGYTF. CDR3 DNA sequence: TGTGCCAGCAGCGTAGGGACGGGGCTCTATGGCTACACCTTC.

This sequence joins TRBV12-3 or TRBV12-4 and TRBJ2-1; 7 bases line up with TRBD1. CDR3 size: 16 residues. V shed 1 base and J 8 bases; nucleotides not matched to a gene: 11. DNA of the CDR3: TGTGCCAGCAGTTTAGGCAGGGGGATCCCGGTGGATGAGCAGTTCTTC. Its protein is CASSLGRGIPVDEQFF.

The CDR3 nucleotides are TGCGCCAGCAGCTTGGAGCGGGGAATAGATGGCTACACCTTC. Translating gives CASSLERGIDGYTF. V is TRBV5-1 and J is TRBJ1-2; no reliable D call. This CDR3 has 14 residues. Trimming left V 0 bases short and J 6 bases short, with 12 bases between. Germline CDR1 is SGHRS and CDR2 is YFSETQ.